This passage covers 22 T cell receptor beta chains from one sample sequenced in a study of blood T cell repertoires in COVID-19. The repertoire was sequenced with immunoSEQ multiplex PCR; TCRdb's copy has only in-frame clones and lacks some. The sample has a few hundred thousand clones, 85% to 90% seen once; the top ten hold 5.5% to 6.5%. Source material: peripheral blood. The receptors shown here come from a man in his fifties or sixties with acute or convalescent COVID-19.

V gene TRBV28 combines with J gene TRBJ1-1, with TRBD1 matching 8 bases. The CDR3 totals 15 residues. Germline CDR1 reads MDHEN; CDR2 reads SYDVKM. The V and J ends lost 4 bases and 1 base, in that order; junction bases with no gene match: 5. CDR3 in amino acids: CASSSTGDPNTEAFF. DNA of the CDR3: TGTGCCAGCAGTTCGACAGGGGACCCGAACACTGAAGCTTTCTTT.

The rearrangement joins TRBV27 to TRBJ2-3, with a possible D match to TRBD2 (5 bases). In germline, CDR1 is MNHEY, CDR2 SMNVEV (reference sequence). The CDR3 spans 16 residues. The V end lost 4 bases, the J end lost 6 bases, and 20 bases lay between the germline ends. The CDR3 region has the DNA TGTGCCAGCAGTTCCCGCGGGTTCGGAGGACCCGATACGCAGTATTTT. Protein: CASSSRGFGGPDTQYF.

This clone was observed a single time. The chain combines TRBV15 with TRBJ1-5, with 9 bases lining up with TRBD1. The CDR3 contains 15 residues. V shed 0 bases and J 7 bases; nucleotides not matched to a gene: 4. The germline V gene encodes CDR1 LNHNV and CDR2 YYDKDF (reference sequence). The CDR3 reads CATSREGQGGQPQHF. DNA for the CDR3: TGTGCCACCAGCAGAGAGGGACAGGGCGGGCAGCCCCAGCATTTT.

The chain recombines TRBV10-3 with TRBJ1-2; D remains unclear. This CDR3 comprises 15 residues. Germline-derived CDR1 and CDR2 are ENHRY and SYGVKD. The germline V and J ends were trimmed by 0 bases and 3 bases, with 11 bases remaining between them. Here the CDR3 DNA reads TGTGCCATCAGTGAGTCGTTGGAGACCCACTATGGCTACACCTTC. It codes for CAISESLETHYGYTF.

V and J are TRBV19 and TRBJ1-5; 8 bases are shared with TRBD1. The V gene's germline CDR1 is LNHDA and CDR2 SQIVND (reference sequence). The CDR3 totals 13 residues. V shed 7 bases and J 5 bases; nucleotides not matched to a gene: 4. CDR3 DNA sequence: TGTGCCAGTACCGACAGGGGTTATCAGCCCCAGCATTTT. Encoded protein: CASTDRGYQPQHF. Full variable domain (rest looked up from reference TRBV19 and TRBJ1-5): DGGITQSPKYLFRKEGQNVTLSCEQNLNHDAMYWYRQDPGQGLRLIYYSQIVNDFQKGDIAEGYSVSREKKESFPLTVTSAQKNPTAFYLCASTDRGYQPQHFGDGTRLSIL.

The CDR3 bases are TGTGCCAGTAGTACGGCTCTAGCGGGAGATCTAAACGAGCAGTACTTC. Amino acid sequence: CASSTALAGDLNEQYF. The chain joins TRBV19 to TRBJ2-7; TRBD2 aligns across 10 bases. The V gene end was trimmed by 4 bases and the J gene end by 5 bases; junction bases not matched to a gene: 11. Germline CDR1 and CDR2: LNHDA and SQIVND (reference sequence). This CDR3 spans 16 amino acids.

V and J are TRBV14 and TRBJ2-7, with TRBD1 as a possible D gene (6 bases). Deletions cut 1 base from V and 6 bases from J, with 13 bases between. From germline, CDR1 is SGHDN and CDR2 FVKESK. This CDR3 contains 14 residues. The CDR3 sequence: CASSQVSGALEQYF. The CDR3 DNA is TGTGCCAGCAGCCAAGTGTCAGGGGCGCTCGAGCAGTACTTC.

The chain carries TRBV30 and TRBJ2-7; possibly TRBD1 for D (5 bases). The V end was cut by 4 bases, the J end by 5 bases, with 12 bases between. This CDR3 contains 12 residues. Germline V gives CDR1 GTSNPN, CDR2 SVGIG (reference sequence). CDR3 protein: CAWTRVIDEQYF. DNA of the CDR3: TGTGCCTGGACCAGGGTTATAGACGAGCAGTACTTC.

This clone was counted between two and nine times. The V gene is TRBV27, the J gene TRBJ1-4; no clear D. Germline values: CDR1 MNHEY, CDR2 SMNVEV (reference sequence). V dropped 5 bases and J dropped 11 bases, with 12 bases sitting between them. This CDR3 has 12 residues. For the CDR3, the DNA is TGTGCCAGCAGTCCAAACAACGGGAAACTGTTTTTT. Its translation is CASSPNNGKLFF.

The chain is built from TRBV24-1 and TRBJ1-2; weak D call: TRBD1 (5 bases). V was cut by 6 bases and J by 8 bases, with 15 bases left in between. Germline assignment: CDR1 KGHDR and CDR2 SFDVKD. CDR3 length: 13 amino acids. For the CDR3, the DNA is TGTGCCACCAGTAGAGCTGGGGGGGTCGGCTACACCTTC. This sequence encodes CATSRAGGVGYTF.

The genes are TRBV6-5 and TRBJ1-5; no clear D gene. Between the trimmed V and J ends, which lost 2 bases and 6 bases, there was a span of 8 bases. Germline-derived CDR1 and CDR2 are MNHEY and SVGAGI. The CDR3 runs 13 residues. The CDR3 loop is CASSYPGSQPQHF. The CDR3 DNA is TGTGCCAGCAGTTACCCCGGGAGTCAGCCCCAGCATTTT.

The chain links TRBV5-1 to TRBJ2-7; unclear D gene. The CDR3 totals 14 residues. From germline, CDR1 is SGHRS and CDR2 YFSETQ. Trimming cost V 0 bases and J 0 bases, with 7 bases left between them. The CDR3, as DNA: TGCGCCAGCAGCTTGGAAGCCCACTCCTACGAGCAGTACTTC. Amino acids: CASSLEAHSYEQYF.

The chain uses TRBV19 and TRBJ1-1; 10 bases fit TRBD1. After removal of 6 bases from V and 4 bases from J, the junction contained 5 bases not matched to a gene. CDR1 is LNHDA and CDR2 is SQIVND in the germline V gene (reference sequence). The CDR3 is 14 residues long. CDR3 protein: CASRYRQGATEAFF. CDR3 in DNA: TGTGCCAGTAGATATAGACAGGGGGCCACTGAAGCTTTCTTT.

The rearrangement links TRBV27 to TRBJ2-7, with TRBD2 as a possible D gene (6 bases). Germline V gene sequence: CDR1 MNHEY, CDR2 SMNVEV (reference sequence). The V gene lost 6 bases and the J gene lost 4 bases, with 16 bases spanning the gap. The CDR3 is made up of 14 amino acids. The CDR3 sequence: CASSASVNRYEQYF. The CDR3 bases are TGTGCCAGCAGCGCTAGCGTAAACCGGTACGAGCAGTACTTC.

V usage is TRBV28 and J usage is TRBJ2-1, with D possibly being TRBD2 (5 bases). This CDR3 is 14 amino acids long. Germline values: CDR1 MDHEN, CDR2 SYDVKM. V lost 0 bases and J lost 10, with 13 bases in between. The CDR3 region has the DNA TGTGCCAGCAGTTTATGGGACTTCTCGCTAGAGCAGTTCTTC. Translated, it gives CASSLWDFSLEQFF.

This chain joins TRBV6-2 or TRBV6-3 and TRBJ2-7; D not certain. Trimming took off 2 bases at V and 1 base at J, with 9 bases between the two ends. The CDR3 extends over 14 amino acids. Per the germline V gene, CDR1 is MNHEY and CDR2 is SVGEGT. CDR3 bases: TGTGCCAGCAGTTACGTGCTGAGGTCCTACGAGCAGTACTTC. It yields the protein CASSYVLRSYEQYF.

V and J are TRBV6-5 and TRBJ2-7, with 7 bases identical to TRBD2. Germline assignment: CDR1 MNHEY and CDR2 SVGAGI. V trimming: 5 bases; J trimming: 3 bases; junction bases outside the gene matches: 7. The CDR3 loop spans 14 amino acids. CDR3 bases: TGTGCCAGCAGTAGGGCGGGAGAGGGCTACGAGCAGTACTTC. This encodes CASSRAGEGYEQYF.

The chain couples TRBV7-9 to TRBJ2-7; 12 bases map to TRBD2. Looked up from germline, CDR1 is SEHNR and CDR2 is FQNEAQ (reference sequence). Trimming removed 4 bases from V and 0 bases from J; junction bases left unmatched: 7. The CDR3 extends over 17 amino acids. CDR3 in DNA: TGTGCCAGCAGCTCGGGACTAGCGGGTAGATTCTCCTACGAGCAGTACTTC. Translated, it gives CASSSGLAGRFSYEQYF.

V is TRBV14 and J is TRBJ1-3, with 8 bases identical to TRBD1. The CDR3 has 15 residues. The germline CDR1 and CDR2 sequences are SGHDN and FVKESK. V shed 4 bases and J 1 base; nucleotides not matched to a gene: 3. CDR3 sequence: CASSRQGRSGNTIYF. DNA for the CDR3: TGTGCCAGCAGCCGACAGGGGAGATCTGGAAACACCATATATTTT.

The rearrangement joins TRBV6-4 to TRBJ1-2; possible D gene TRBD1, 6 bases. Deletions cut 7 bases from V and 4 bases from J, with 16 bases between. Germline assignment: CDR1 MRHNA and CDR2 SNTAGT. The length of the CDR3 is 14 residues. CDR3 amino acids: CASKSGVDSYGYTF. CDR3 sequence (DNA): TGTGCCAGCAAGTCTGGGGTGGACAGCTATGGCTACACCTTC.

This clone was found once. The chain joins TRBV27 to TRBJ1-2; D ambiguous. The CDR3 covers 15 residues. Trimming took off 5 bases at V and 7 bases at J, with 20 bases between the two ends. CDR1 MNHEY and CDR2 SMNVEV come from the germline V gene (reference sequence). DNA for the CDR3: TGTGCCAGCAGTGGAAGAGGGAGGGTAGGGAGTGGCTACACCTTC. Its protein is CASSGRGRVGSGYTF.

J is TRBJ2-1 and V is TRBV28, with 8 bases identical to TRBD2. The CDR3 is 17 residues long. Germline V gene data show CDR1 as MDHEN and CDR2 as SYDVKM. Trimming cost V 4 bases and J 0 bases; bases outside gene matches: 8. This CDR3 is CASSYLLAGSSYNEQFF. In DNA, the CDR3 is TGTGCCAGCAGTTACCTATTAGCGGGAAGCTCCTACAATGAGCAGTTCTTC.